The T cell receptor (beta chain) under discussion was sequenced for a study of blood T cell repertoires in COVID-19. Original handling: Amplifying reference gene primers gave estimates of nucleated cell counts. Produced via immunoSEQ multiplex PCR; TCRdb's table is partial and in-frame only. V, J and clone size reflect that table, while D and trimming were determined from the DNA. The top ten clones hold around 7.7% of a sample with 150,000 or so clones, roughly 81% of them seen once. Germline V CDR1 and CDR2: MNHEY, SMNVEV (reference sequence). The CDR3 is 15 residues long. The junction had 7 bases not matched to a gene; V was cut back by 5 bases and J by 1 base.

Sequencing used peripheral blood. The chain recombines TRBV27 with TRBJ1-2; 7 bases line up with TRBD1. This receptor was identified in a man aged 40-49 years who had recovered from COVID-19. CDR3 sequence (DNA): TGTGCCAGCAGTATACAGGGGCGCGGTAACTATGGCTACACCTTC. It translates to CASSIQGRGNYGYTF.